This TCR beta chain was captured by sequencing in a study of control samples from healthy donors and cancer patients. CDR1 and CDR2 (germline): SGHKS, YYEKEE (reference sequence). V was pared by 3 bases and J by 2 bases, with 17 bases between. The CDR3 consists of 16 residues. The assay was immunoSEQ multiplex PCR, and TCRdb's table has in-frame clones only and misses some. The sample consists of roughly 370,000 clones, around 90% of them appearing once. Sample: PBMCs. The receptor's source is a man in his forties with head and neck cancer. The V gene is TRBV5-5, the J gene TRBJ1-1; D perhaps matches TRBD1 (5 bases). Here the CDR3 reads CASSSYGTGVNTEAFF. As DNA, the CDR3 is TGTGCCAGCAGCTCATACGGTACAGGAGTTAACACTGAAGCTTTCTTT. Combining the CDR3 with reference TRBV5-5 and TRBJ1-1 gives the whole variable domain DAGVTQSPTHLIKTRGQQVTLRCSPISGHKSVSWYQQVLGQGPQFIFQYYEKEERGRGNFPDRFSARQFPNYSSELNVNALLLGDSALYLCASSSYGTGVNTEAFFGQGTRLTVV.